This T cell receptor beta chain was found in a study of human T cells and chemical hapten exposure. Whole-study results and caveats: Donors had alopecia, so their immune response may differ from healthy people's. Among expanded TCRs, significantly more large CDR3 similarity clusters formed than among controls.

In the authors' methods: With a range of about 23,224 to 690,600, the median per sample was 95,638 TCRs. One entry per CDR3 protein, called by TCRdb with MiXCR from the RACE reads. TCRdb, rather than the study authors, made the V and J calls. The table includes under 40,000 distinct CDR3 sequences, 9% to 15% detected once. This clonotype came up many times. The antigen remains unidentified. The V gene's germline CDR1 is SGHTA and CDR2 FQGNSA. The CDR3 has 14 amino acids. V dropped 5 bases and J dropped 4 bases, with 12 bases sitting between them. The sample's time point: pre-sensitization, week 0. As to treatment: therapeutic diphenylcyclopropenone sensitization with weekly scalp DPC. Someone pulled total RNA out of unfractionated whole blood. Blood sampling occurred before each patch-test application.

The sample was whole blood, taken in connection with sensitization to the hapten diphenylcyclopropenone (DPC). The chain joins TRBV7-2 to TRBJ1-3; D uncertain. The sequence derives from a woman aged 40 to 50 with alopecia areata. Some clones in this sample may be carry-over from other donors' samples. CDR3 bases: TGTGCCAGCAGCGGTCCGTTAGAGGGAAACACCATATATTTT. Translated: CASSGPLEGNTIYF.